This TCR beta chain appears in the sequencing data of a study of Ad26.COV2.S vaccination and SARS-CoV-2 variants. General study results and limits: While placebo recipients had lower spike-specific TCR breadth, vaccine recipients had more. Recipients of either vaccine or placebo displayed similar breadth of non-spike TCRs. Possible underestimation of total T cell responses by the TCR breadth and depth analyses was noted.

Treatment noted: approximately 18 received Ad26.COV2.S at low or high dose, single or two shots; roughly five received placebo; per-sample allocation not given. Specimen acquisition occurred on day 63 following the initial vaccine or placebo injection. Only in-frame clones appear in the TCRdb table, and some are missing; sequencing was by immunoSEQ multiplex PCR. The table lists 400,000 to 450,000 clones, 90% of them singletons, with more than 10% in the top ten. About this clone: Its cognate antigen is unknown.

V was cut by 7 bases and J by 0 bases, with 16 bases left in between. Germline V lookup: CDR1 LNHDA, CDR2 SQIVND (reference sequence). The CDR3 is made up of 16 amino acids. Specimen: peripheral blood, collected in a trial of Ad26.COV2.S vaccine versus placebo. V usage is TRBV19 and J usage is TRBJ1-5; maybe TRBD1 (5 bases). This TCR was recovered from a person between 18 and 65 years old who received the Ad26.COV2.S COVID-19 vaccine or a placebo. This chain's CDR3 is CASMGPEHYSNQPQHF. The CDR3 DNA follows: TGTGCCAGTATGGGACCGGAACATTATAGCAATCAGCCCCAGCATTTT.